This section outlines one TCR beta chain sequence together with its context. Its antigen is still unknown. Every CD8+ T cell subset underwent triplicate sorting at around 270,000 cells apiece. This sample stems from a study of CXCR3-negative and CXCR3-positive naive CD8 T cells. About the study: Overall TRB read output was about 135 million, and each library contained about 1.5 +/- 0.3 million reads.

Germline V CDR1 and CDR2: SGHRS, YFSETQ. The CDR3 consists of 13 residues. Overall study results and limits: The study found comparably high diversity in both naive subsets and much lower diversity in memory CD8+ cells. TRB CDR3s of CXCR3-positive naive cells were more hydrophobic than those of CXCR3-negative naive cells.

5' RACE that incorporated UMI labels was used to prepare the TRB cDNA libraries. TCRdb reprocessed the 5' RACE reads and keeps a single row for each CDR3 protein, giving no DNA. This repertoire comprises about 130,000 distinct CDR3 sequences; its ten largest clones make up approximately 0.5%. The rearrangement links TRBV5-1 to TRBJ2-5. Sequenced material: naive CXCR3- CD8+ T cells from blood. Sample subset: CD45RO-CCR7+CD27+CD95- naive CD8+ T cells lacking CXCR3 (TNR3-). The TCR sequence derives from a human donor in good health. Some clones in this sample may be carry-over from other donors' samples. CDR3 protein: CASSPADQETQYF.